This T cell receptor beta chain was sequenced during a study of T cells in tumors after PD-1 blockade. Data came from immunoSEQ multiplex PCR; TCRdb stores just in-frame clones and leaves some out. The data show over 10,000 clones, about 63% seen once. Study conclusions and caveats: Clonal replacement was seen across treatment, not between pre-treatment samples.

The CDR3 is 15 amino acids. Germline lookup yields CDR1 SGHVS and CDR2 FQNEAQ. After removal of 5 bases from V and 5 bases from J, the junction contained 12 bases not matched to a gene. Within the sample, this clone is medium-sized. Its antigen remains unidentified. The sample consisted of tumor tissue, taken before anti-PD-1 treatment. The receptor was derived from a human donor with basal cell carcinoma. The chain uses TRBV7-8 and TRBJ2-7; 7 nucleotides align to TRBD1. The CDR3 nucleotides read TGTGCCAGCAGCCACTCGACAGGGTCCTTCCACGAGCAGTACTTC. This encodes CASSHSTGSFHEQYF. Together with reference TRBV7-8 and TRBJ2-7, the CDR3 gives the full variable domain: GAGVSQSPRYKVAKRGQDVALRCDPISGHVSLFWYQQALGQGPEFLTYFQNEAQLDKSGLPSDRFFAERPEGSVSTLKIQRTQQEDSAVYLCASSHSTGSFHEQYFGPGTRLTVT.